This T cell receptor beta chain was captured in a study of naive and memory T cell subsets. The study's findings and limits: Potentially, T cell activation and differentiation skew this RNA-based measurement.

This clonotype was seen more than once but under ten times. Its target is unknown. The ends were cut back, 4 bases at V and 1 base at J, with 13 bases in the middle. CDR3 size: 15 residues. Looked up from germline, CDR1 is MNHEY and CDR2 is SVGEGT. An oligonucleotide containing a UMI was ligated to the 3' end of TCR cDNA. RNA was extracted from roughly 2.5 ml of whole blood of healthy adults. Reverse transcription used DNase-treated unsorted total RNA, aiming for about 1 to 1000 ng. The SP2 primer and nested alpha and beta constant region primers amplified ligated cDNA in four rounds. For blood and skin samples, reverse transcription used TCR alpha and beta constant primers. TCRdb used MiXCR to reprocess the 5' RACE reads, holding one entry per CDR3 protein. The top ten hold 9.8% of the sample, which has some 60,000 distinct CDR3 sequences, around 8% seen once.

The chain couples TRBV6-2 or TRBV6-3 to TRBJ2-5, with D hard to call. The receptor's source is a female donor in good health. This CDR3 reads CASSFESFPQETQYF. DNA of the CDR3: TGTGCCAGCAGTTTCGAGTCATTCCCCCAAGAGACCCAGTACTTC.